The next 24 T cell receptor beta chains were all read from a single sample in a study of blood T cell repertoires in COVID-19. Sequenced by immunoSEQ multiplex PCR; TCRdb stores in-frame clones only, minus some. Here the sample spans about 260,000 clones, about four fifths being singletons. The sequenced sample was peripheral blood. The source is a woman between 50 and 59 years old who had recovered from COVID-19.

The rearrangement joins TRBV27 to TRBJ2-1; TRBD1 agrees at 10 bases. Germline loops: CDR1 MNHEY, CDR2 SMNVEV (reference sequence). This CDR3 contains 15 residues. The trim removed 4 bases at V and 2 bases at J, leaving 2 bases unmatched. The CDR3 region is CASSSGQGTYNEQFF. The DNA for the CDR3 is TGTGCCAGCAGTTCGGGACAGGGGACCTACAATGAGCAGTTCTTC.

The V gene is TRBV7-2, the J gene TRBJ2-7; 12 positions agree with TRBD2. Trimming cost V 4 bases and J 2 bases; bases outside gene matches: 3. The CDR3 runs 15 residues. CDR1 SGHTA and CDR2 FQGNSA come from the germline V gene. The CDR3 sequence is CASSSTSGGTYEQYF. Written as DNA, the CDR3 is TGTGCCAGCAGCTCCACTAGCGGGGGGACCTACGAGCAGTACTTC.

The chain has TRBV6-5 and TRBJ2-3, with TRBD1 matching 10 bases. The J segment lost 4 bases and the V segment lost 8 bases, leaving 6 bases of the junction unmatched. Germline CDR1 reads MNHEY; CDR2 reads SVGAGI. CDR3 length: 14 amino acids. CDR3 loop: CASLGQGFADTQYF. The CDR3 nucleotides are TGTGCCAGCTTGGGACAGGGGTTCGCAGATACGCAGTATTTT.

This clone came up a few times. The rearrangement links TRBV15 to TRBJ2-2, with 11 bases fitting TRBD2. The CDR3 contains 16 residues. From germline, CDR1 is LNHNV and CDR2 YYDKDF (reference sequence). V lost 5 bases, J lost 7 bases, and 9 bases stayed unmatched. The CDR3 protein is CATSDDSGGAVGELFF. In DNA, the CDR3 is TGTGCCACCAGCGACGATAGCGGGGGGGCGGTCGGGGAGCTGTTTTTT.

The V gene is TRBV4-2, the J gene TRBJ1-3, with 7 bases lining up with TRBD1. The CDR3 loop spans 16 amino acids. Germline V lookup: CDR1 LGHNA, CDR2 YNFKEQ. J lost 2 bases, V lost 0 bases, and 4 bases had no gene match. Written as DNA, the CDR3 is TGTGCCAGCAGCCAAGACCGGAGGGGGCCTGGAAACACCATATATTTT. Encoded protein: CASSQDRRGPGNTIYF.

This chain uses TRBV27 with TRBJ2-7; weak D call: TRBD2 (5 bases). V was shortened by 4 bases and J by 2 bases, with 18 bases between the two germline ends. This CDR3 spans 16 amino acids. From germline, CDR1 is MNHEY and CDR2 SMNVEV (reference sequence). The CDR3 DNA reads as TGTGCCAGCAGTTCAACCTACAGCGACTATGCCTACGAGCAGTACTTC. Residues: CASSSTYSDYAYEQYF.

The rearrangement uses TRBV27 and TRBJ1-1; 7 bases are a match to TRBD1. This CDR3 comprises 14 residues. Germline assignment: CDR1 MNHEY and CDR2 SMNVEV (reference sequence). V shed 6 bases and J 5 bases; nucleotides not matched to a gene: 9. CDR3 loop: CASRRVGGNTEAFF. The DNA of the CDR3 is TGTGCCAGCAGGAGGGTAGGGGGCAATACTGAAGCTTTCTTT.

This clone appeared a single time. The CDR3 sequence: CASSYLPGREEKETQYF. CDR3 DNA sequence: TGTGCCAGCAGTTACCTGCCCGGCAGGGAGGAGAAAGAGACCCAGTACTTC. The rearrangement joins TRBV6-2 or TRBV6-3 to TRBJ2-5; TRBD2 is a possible D gene (6 bases). The CDR3 runs to 17 residues. Germline CDR1 MNHEY, CDR2 SVGEGT. Trimming took 2 bases from V and 3 from J, leaving 19 bases between them.

Comments on this clone: At one boundary the junction diverges from the germline segment, which might be a read error. V is TRBV27 and J is TRBJ1-6; TRBD1 might be the D (6 bases). Germline-derived CDR1 and CDR2 are MNHEY and SMNVEV (reference sequence). There are 13 residues in the CDR3. DNA of the CDR3: TGTGCCAGCAGACAGGGTTATAGTTCACCCCTCCACTTT. Amino acid sequence: CASRQGYSSPLHF.

The J gene is TRBJ2-7, the V gene TRBV29-1; weak D call: TRBD2 (5 bases). Trimming cost V 6 bases and J 0 bases, with 24 bases left between them. In germline, CDR1 is SQVTM, CDR2 ANQGSEA. The CDR3 consists of 17 residues. The CDR3, as DNA: TGCAGCGTCTGCGGGCAGGAAAATACTACGAGCTCCTACGAGCAGTACTTC. Translated, it gives CSVCGQENTTSSYEQYF.

CDR3 region: CASSLRAEVTPLHF. In nucleotides, the CDR3 is TGTGCCAGCAGCTTGCGAGCGGAGGTAACACCCCTCCACTTT. V gene TRBV5-6 combines with J gene TRBJ1-6; no definite D call. V was trimmed by 1 base and J by 11 bases, leaving 13 bases between them. The germline V gene has CDR1 SGHDT and CDR2 YYEEEE. There are 14 residues in the CDR3.

The CDR3 nucleotides are TGTGCCAGTAGACCTGACCGGGAGCACGAGCAGTACTTC. Translating gives CASRPDREHEQYF. The chain has TRBV19 and TRBJ2-7; the D gene is possibly TRBD2 (6 bases). This CDR3 is built from 13 residues. Germline V lookup: CDR1 LNHDA, CDR2 SQIVND (reference sequence). Trimming pared 6 bases from V and 5 bases from J, leaving 14 bases between. Looking up the rest from reference TRBV19 and TRBJ2-7 gives the full variable domain: DGGITQSPKYLFRKEGQNVTLSCEQNLNHDAMYWYRQDPGQGLRLIYYSQIVNDFQKGDIAEGYSVSREKKESFPLTVTSAQKNPTAFYLCASRPDREHEQYFGPGTRLTVT.

This chain uses TRBV2 with TRBJ1-6; D might be TRBD1 (5 bases). The ends were cut back, 8 bases at V and 9 bases at J, with 17 bases in the middle. CDR3 length: 14 amino acids. The germline V gene encodes CDR1 SNHLY and CDR2 FYNNEI. The CDR3 bases are TGTGCCAGCCGCCGGGACGGGGGAAGTTCACCCCTCCACTTT. It specifies CASRRDGGSSPLHF.

V and J are TRBV7-2 and TRBJ2-3, with D possibly being TRBD1 (6 bases). The V gene's germline CDR1 is SGHTA and CDR2 FQGNSA. V was trimmed by 7 bases and J by 0 bases, leaving 20 bases between them. CDR3 length equals 17 residues. In nucleotides, the CDR3 is TGTGCCAGCACTCAACGGACAGTCACCTCTAGCACAGATACGCAGTATTTT. The encoded protein is CASTQRTVTSSTDTQYF.

The chain has TRBV28 and TRBJ2-7; 14 bases fit TRBD2. Germline assignment: CDR1 MDHEN and CDR2 SYDVKM. Germline trimming cut 1 base from V and 3 bases from J; bases unmatched to any gene: 5. The CDR3 contains 17 residues. CDR3: CASSLSGTSGGDYEQYF. In DNA, the CDR3 is TGTGCCAGCAGTTTATCCGGGACTAGCGGGGGAGACTACGAGCAGTACTTC.

The J gene is TRBJ2-1, the V gene TRBV18, with 11 bases identical to TRBD1. Germline V gene sequence: CDR1 KGHSH, CDR2 LQKENI. This CDR3 has 16 amino acids. V shed 3 bases and J 5 bases; nucleotides not matched to a gene: 6. The CDR3 region has the DNA TGTGCCAGCTCACCTTCGGGGACAGGGGGTAACAATGAGCAGTTCTTC. Its translation is CASSPSGTGGNNEQFF.

The chain is built from TRBV9 and TRBJ2-5, with TRBD1 matching 9 bases. Trimming cost V 4 bases and J 0 bases; bases outside gene matches: 4. From germline, CDR1 is SGDLS and CDR2 YYNGEE. This CDR3 has 15 amino acids. The CDR3 DNA sequence: TGTGCCAGCAGCCCGCGACAGGGGGACCAAGAGACCCAGTACTTC. Amino acids: CASSPRQGDQETQYF.

The chain uses TRBV27 and TRBJ2-7; TRBD2 matches at 9 bases. V lost 4 bases and J lost 4; bases outside the gene matches: 8. Germline CDR1 is MNHEY and CDR2 is SMNVEV (reference sequence). The CDR3 contains 15 residues. DNA of the CDR3: TGTGCCAGCAGTTGGGGTAGCGGGAGCATGTACGAGCAGTACTTC. The encoded protein is CASSWGSGSMYEQYF.

This clone was detected once. The rearrangement links TRBV27 to TRBJ1-2; TRBD1 might be the D (6 bases). This CDR3 is 14 amino acids long. CDR1 MNHEY and CDR2 SMNVEV come from the germline V gene (reference sequence). V lost 6 bases and J 4 bases, leaving 15 bases between the germline ends. In nucleotides, the CDR3 is TGTGCCAGCAGGCCTACAGGGCTGCCCTATGGCTACACCTTC. This encodes CASRPTGLPYGYTF.

The chain has TRBV6-6 and TRBJ2-2, with D maybe TRBD2 (6 bases). The CDR3 is 16 amino acids. The V end lost 5 bases, the J end lost 5 bases, and 18 bases lay between the germline ends. CDR1 and CDR2 (germline): MNHNY, SVGAGI (reference sequence). CDR3 DNA: TGTGCCAGCAGTCCCTCCGGGTCCGGGGGAACCGGGGAGCTGTTTTTT. Translation: CASSPSGSGGTGELFF.

The V gene is TRBV19, the J gene TRBJ2-1, with 9 bases identical to TRBD2. V shed 6 bases and J 6 bases; nucleotides not matched to a gene: 12. Germline CDR1 and CDR2: LNHDA and SQIVND (reference sequence). This CDR3 has 16 residues. The CDR3: CASSSTGTSFTNEQFF. The CDR3 nucleotides are TGTGCCAGTAGCTCTACCGGGACTAGCTTTACCAATGAGCAGTTCTTC.

The CDR3 DNA sequence: TGCGCCAGCAGCCAGGGAAGACTAGCGGCCACAGATACGCAGTATTTT. Translated: CASSQGRLAATDTQYF. The chain recombines TRBV4-3 with TRBJ2-3; TRBD2 matches 9 bases. The CDR3 is made up of 16 amino acids. V shed 3 bases, J shed 2 bases, and the junction held 6 bases outside the gene matches. Germline V gene sequence: CDR1 LGHNA, CDR2 YSLEER.

The chain uses TRBV6-6 and TRBJ2-3; D might be TRBD1 (5 bases). The germline V and J ends were trimmed by 6 bases and 3 bases, with 19 bases remaining between them. The CDR3 spans 16 residues. Germline CDR1 and CDR2: MNHNY and SVGAGI (reference sequence). The CDR3 nucleotides read TGTGCCAGCAGGGGGCTTCCGACCCTGAGGACAGATACGCAGTATTTT. Its protein product is CASRGLPTLRTDTQYF.

This chain connects TRBV7-2 to TRBJ2-1, with 9 bases identical to TRBD1. This CDR3 spans 14 amino acids. The junction had 6 bases not matched to a gene; V was cut back by 10 bases and J by 2 bases. Germline loops: CDR1 SGHTA, CDR2 FQGNSA. For the CDR3, the DNA is TGTGCCACCTATACAGGGGGCACCTACAATGAGCAGTTCTTC. Protein sequence: CATYTGGTYNEQFF.